This T cell receptor beta chain was retrieved from a study of T-cell reconstitution after alpha-beta-depleted transplantation in children. Per germline, CDR1 SGHRS and CDR2 YFSETQ. Germline trimming cut 0 bases from V and 9 bases from J; bases unmatched to any gene: 8. The CDR3 has 16 amino acids. Library preparation (for TCRbeta) was performed with unique molecular identifiers. From the PCR reads, TCRdb called clonotypes with MiXCR, one entry per CDR3 protein. This sample carries about 91,000 distinct CDR3 sequences, roughly 8.4% of them seen once, and the ten largest clones take more than 6.5%. This clonotype has a count of ten or more.

The rearrangement uses TRBV5-1 and TRBJ2-1, with 11 bases fitting TRBD2. This TCR was recovered from a human donor who donated a stem cell graft to a child with congenital amegakaryocytic thrombocytopenia. This specimen was PBMCs from the stem cell graft donor, taken from the stem cell graft. CDR3 sequence (DNA): TGCGCCAGCAGCTTGGAAAAGACTAGCGGGATGGGTGAGCAGTTCTTC. This gives the protein CASSLEKTSGMGEQFF.